This T cell receptor (beta chain) is drawn from a study of T cell repertoires in aging, cancer and after chemotherapy. Looking at the study overall: Donors were grouped into six age bands spanning 30 or younger through 70 or older. Study results and caveats: Untreated cancer patients had significantly lower blood TCR diversity than age-matched healthy donors. These repertoire data do not allow conclusions about immunological memory after chemotherapy.

This clonotype has only a few counts. Antigen: not known. The CDR3 runs 14 residues. Looked up from germline, CDR1 is SGHTA and CDR2 is FQGTGA. The V and J ends lost 4 bases and 7 bases, in that order; junction bases with no gene match: 5. Rearranged V-D-J TRB sequences were amplified with a mixed TRB-A/B primer pool. TCRdb processed the multiplex PCR reads anew with MiXCR; each CDR3 protein has one entry. The sample carries 10,000 to 13,000 distinct CDR3 sequences, approximately 24% recorded once. The template was genomic DNA from peripheral blood, not RNA. This rearrangement joins TRBV7-3 to TRBJ2-2; 8 nucleotides match TRBD1. This receptor was taken from a human donor in good health. The source material was blood. Here the CDR3 reads CASSSSQGVGELFF. DNA of the CDR3: TGTGCCAGCAGCTCCTCACAGGGGGTCGGGGAGCTGTTTTTT. Combining the CDR3 with reference TRBV7-3 and TRBJ2-2 gives the whole variable domain GAGVSQTPSNKVTEKGKYVELRCDPISGHTALYWYRQSLGQGPEFLIYFQGTGAADDSGLPNDRFFAVRPEGSVSTLKIQRTERGDSAVYLCASSSSQGVGELFFGEGSRLTVL.